This TCR beta chain was profiled in a study of shared clonotypes between healthy human individuals. General study results and limits: The study found lower generation probabilities in non-shared clonotypes than in those shared by all four donors.

In regard to this clone: Its antigen is as yet unknown.

CD45RO-negative cells were positively selected for CCR7, leaving out terminally differentiated effector memory CD45RA+ cells. Assay: immunoSEQ multiplex PCR; the TCRdb copy retains only in-frame clones and omits some. This table holds about 2,100,000 clones, more than 85% found once. Germline V gene data show CDR1 as SGHTS and CDR2 as YDEGEE. This CDR3 contains 11 residues. Sequencing used naive CD8+ T cells from PBMCs. The chain employs TRBV5-8 and TRBJ2-7, with TRBD1 as a possible D gene (6 bases). The sequence was obtained from a young man in good health. Some clones in this sample may be carry-over from other donors' samples. The CDR3 DNA is TGTGACCGTACAGGGATCGGCGAGCAGTACTTC. The encoded protein is CDRTGIGEQYF. Full variable domain (remainder filled in from reference TRBV5-8 and TRBJ2-7): EAGVTQSPTHLIKTRGQQATLRCSPISGHTSVYWYQQALGLGLQFLLWYDEGEERNRGNFPPRFSGRQFPNYSSELNVNALELEDSALYLCDRTGIGEQYFGPGTRLTVT.